Presented here are 11 T cell receptor beta chains from one specimen sequenced in a study of multiple sclerosis patients with progressive multifocal leukoencephalopathy. TCRdb's table, derived via immunoSEQ multiplex PCR, lists solely in-frame clones and lacks some. Of about 25,000 clones listed, 85% to 95% are singletons. The time point was: approximately 11 months of natalizumab therapy. The starting material was PBMCs, obtained from a patient treated with natalizumab. These receptor sequences come from a young man with multiple sclerosis.

The chain uses TRBV27 and TRBJ1-5; 7 bases are shared with TRBD1. CDR3 length equals 16 residues. V dropped 6 bases and J dropped 3; count of bases not matched to a gene: 11. The germline gives CDR1 MNHEY, CDR2 SMNVEV (reference sequence). In nucleotides, the CDR3 is TGTGCCAGCAGCCCAGGGGGACCCTTCTACAATCAGCCCCAGCATTTT. This gives the protein CASSPGGPFYNQPQHF.

The chain carries TRBV7-2 and TRBJ2-7; the match to TRBD1 covers 8 bases. This CDR3 region has 14 residues. J gave up 6 bases and V 3 bases, and 7 bases lay outside the gene matches. Germline loops: CDR1 SGHTA, CDR2 FQGNSA. The CDR3 spells CASSFGQGFGEQYF. In nucleotides, the CDR3 is TGTGCCAGCAGCTTCGGACAGGGTTTCGGCGAGCAGTACTTC. Based on the CDR3 plus reference TRBV7-2 and TRBJ2-7, the full variable domain is GAGVSQSPSNKVTEKGKDVELRCDPISGHTALYWYRQSLGQGLEFLIYFQGNSAPDKSGLPSDRFSAERTGGSVSTLTIQRTQQEDSAVYLCASSFGQGFGEQYFGPGTRLTVT.

The chain combines TRBV11-2 with TRBJ2-5, with TRBD2 as a possible D gene (5 bases). With 1 base removed from V and 4 bases from J, the gap between germline ends came to 19 bases. The CDR3 runs to 17 residues. Germline V gives CDR1 SGHAT, CDR2 FQNNGV. CDR3 region: CASSLARGSLKRETQYF. The CDR3 DNA reads as TGTGCCAGCAGCTTAGCCCGGGGAAGCCTGAAACGAGAGACCCAGTACTTC.

The chain recombines TRBV9 with TRBJ1-1; D is unclear. This CDR3 contains 14 residues. Germline V gives CDR1 SGDLS, CDR2 YYNGEE. V was clipped by 2 bases and J by 3 bases, with 11 bases between them. Here the CDR3 reads CASSVSPSDTEAFF. The CDR3 DNA sequence: TGTGCCAGCAGCGTTAGCCCCAGCGACACTGAAGCTTTCTTT.

The V gene is TRBV27, the J gene TRBJ2-7, with a tentative D call TRBD1 (6 bases). The CDR3 loop spans 17 amino acids. Germline CDR1 and CDR2: MNHEY and SMNVEV (reference sequence). Trimming took 4 bases from V and 0 from J, leaving 19 bases between them. CDR3 residues: CASSSRTAPISSYEQYF. CDR3 in DNA: TGTGCCAGCAGTTCCCGGACAGCCCCGATATCCTCCTACGAGCAGTACTTC.

The genes are TRBV30 and TRBJ2-7; 8 nucleotides line up with TRBD1. Germline CDR1 GTSNPN, CDR2 SVGIG (reference sequence). Losses at the gene ends were 7 bases for V and 6 bases for J; bases not matched to a gene: 11. This CDR3 region has 13 residues. CDR3 in DNA: TGTGCCTCCACACGGGCAGGGGGCGCCGAGCAGTACGTC. Its protein product is CASTRAGGAEQYV.

The gene calls are TRBV27 and TRBJ2-7; TRBD1 matches at 9 bases. CDR1 and CDR2 (germline): MNHEY, SMNVEV (reference sequence). The V gene end was trimmed by 0 bases and the J gene end by 5 bases; junction bases not matched to a gene: 2. The CDR3 length is 14 residues. In DNA form, the CDR3 reads TGTGCCAGCAGTTTATCTTGGACAGGGGACGAGCAGTACTTC. Translated, it gives CASSLSWTGDEQYF.

The V gene is TRBV4-3, the J gene TRBJ2-2; 9 bases agree with TRBD2. The CDR3 is 16 amino acids. V was clipped by 2 bases and J by 0 bases; unmatched bases: 1. The germline CDR1 and CDR2 sequences are LGHNA and YSLEER. The CDR3 here is CASSQRLAANTGELFF. CDR3 nucleotides: TGCGCCAGCAGCCAAAGACTAGCGGCGAACACCGGGGAGCTGTTTTTT.

The chain couples TRBV19 to TRBJ2-7; 11 bases map to TRBD1. J lost 7 bases, V lost 5 bases, and 4 bases had no gene match. The CDR3 runs 13 residues. Germline V lookup: CDR1 LNHDA, CDR2 SQIVND (reference sequence). Here the CDR3 DNA reads TGTGCCAGTAGTTGGACAGGGGGCGAAGAGCAGTACGTC. This encodes CASSWTGGEEQYV.

CDR3 nucleotides: TGTGCCAGCAGCTTAGTTCAGACTGAAGCTTTCTTT. This encodes CASSLVQTEAFF. V is TRBV13 and J is TRBJ1-1, with D hard to call. V gave up 1 base and J gave up 5 bases, with 5 bases separating them. Germline values: CDR1 PRHDT, CDR2 FYEKMQ (reference sequence). This CDR3 comprises 12 residues.

V is TRBV5-4 and J is TRBJ1-1; D remains unclear. Germline V gives CDR1 SGHNT, CDR2 YYREEE (reference sequence). This CDR3 has 12 amino acids. Trimming left V 5 bases short and J 1 base short, with 6 bases between. CDR3 sequence (DNA): TGTGCCAGCAGGGAGGGGAACACTGAAGCTTTCTTT. Its protein product is CASREGNTEAFF.